This TCR beta chain was recorded in a study of T cells in Graves' hyperthyroidism and ophthalmopathy. This clonotype was seen only a few times. Its antigen is still unknown. The source material, RNA transcripts, was used to amplify TCR beta CDR3 regions. The HTBI primer set served for first-round RT-PCR of the TCR CDR3. TCRdb called the multiplex PCR reads again in MiXCR, with one record for every CDR3 protein. Among around 250,000 distinct CDR3 sequences listed, 14% to 15% were seen once. Study results and caveats: Most thyroid clonotypes expanded above 0.001 appeared in blood too. Ophthalmopathy, which appeared later, was predicted by the model a median around 6 months before onset.

The patients, who ranged from 18 to 65 in age, presented with newly diagnosed hyperthyroidism lasting under 2 months. This CDR3 has 15 amino acids. The V end was cut by 2 bases, the J end by 1 base, with 11 bases between. Germline CDR1 is DFQATT and CDR2 is SNEGSKA (reference sequence). Sequencing was done on a sample of blood. The chain combines TRBV20-1 with TRBJ2-2, with D perhaps TRBD1 (6 bases). This sequence originates from a woman aged 40-49 years with Graves' hyperthyroidism that later progressed to Graves' ophthalmopathy. The CDR3 loop is CSARKGTKNTGELFF. As DNA, the CDR3 is TGCAGTGCTAGAAAGGGGACAAAGAACACCGGGGAGCTGTTTTTT.